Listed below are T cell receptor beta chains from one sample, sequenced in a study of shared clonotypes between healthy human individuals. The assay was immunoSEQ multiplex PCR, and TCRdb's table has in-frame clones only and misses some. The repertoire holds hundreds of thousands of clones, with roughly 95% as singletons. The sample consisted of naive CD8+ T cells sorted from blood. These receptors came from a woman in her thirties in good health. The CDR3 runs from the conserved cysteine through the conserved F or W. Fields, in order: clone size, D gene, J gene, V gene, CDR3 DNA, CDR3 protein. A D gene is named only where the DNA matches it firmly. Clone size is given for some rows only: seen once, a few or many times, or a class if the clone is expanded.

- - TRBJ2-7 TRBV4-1 TGCGCCAGCAGCCAGCGACTCTCCTACGAGCAGTACTTC CASSQRLSYEQYF
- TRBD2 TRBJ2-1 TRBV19 TGTGCCAGTAGTCGAGGACTAGCGGGTTTGTTCTTC CASSRGLAGLFF
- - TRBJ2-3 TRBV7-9 TGTGCCAGCAGCTTAGGGGTAGATACGCAGTATTTT CASSLGVDTQYF
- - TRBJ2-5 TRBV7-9 TGTGCCAGCATAGCTGATCAAGAGACCCAGTACTTC CASIADQETQYF
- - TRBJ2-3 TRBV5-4 TGTGCCAGCAGCTTGTGGGAGGATGAAGGAGATACGCAGTATTTT CASSLWEDEGDTQYF
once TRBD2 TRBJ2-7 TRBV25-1 TGTGCCAGCAGTGAACTCTGGGAGGGGACCTACGAGCAGTACTTC CASSELWEGTYEQYF
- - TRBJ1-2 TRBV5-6 TGTGCCAGCAGCTTGACAGAAGACTATGGCTACACCTTC CASSLTEDYGYTF
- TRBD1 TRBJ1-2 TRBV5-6 TGTGCCAGCAGCGGGGGGACAGAACCCTTCGGCTACACCTTC CASSGGTEPFGYTF
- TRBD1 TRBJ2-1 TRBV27 TGTGCCAGCACTGGAATCTCAGCGGGACAGGGTGAGCAGTTCTTC CASTGISAGQGEQFF
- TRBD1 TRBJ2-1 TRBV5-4 TGTGCCAGCAGCGACGGGACAGGGTACAATGAGCAGTTCTTC CASSDGTGYNEQFF
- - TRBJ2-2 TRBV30 TGTGCCTGGAGCACCTCGGGGGCCGGGGAGCTGTTTTTT CAWSTSGAGELFF
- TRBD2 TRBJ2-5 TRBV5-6 TGTGCCAGCAGCCCTAGCGGGAAAGTGTTAGAGACCCAGTACTTC CASSPSGKVLETQYF
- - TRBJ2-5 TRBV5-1 TGCGCCAGCAGCCTGGGGGTGTCGGGGTTAAGGGAGACCCAGTACTTC CASSLGVSGLRETQYF
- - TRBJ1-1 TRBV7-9 TGTGCCAGCAGCCCGGCAAACACTGAAGCTTTCTTT CASSPANTEAFF
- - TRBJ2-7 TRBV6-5 TGTGCCAGCAGTTACCGGGACTCCACCTACGAGCAGTACTTC CASSYRDSTYEQYF
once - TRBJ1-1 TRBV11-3 TGTGCCAGCAGCTTATACGAGAACACTGAAGCTTTCTTT CASSLYENTEAFF
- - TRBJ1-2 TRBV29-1 TGCAGCGTTGAAGGCGCTGATGTAGGCTACACCTTC CSVEGADVGYTF
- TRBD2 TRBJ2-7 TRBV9 TGTGCCAGCAGCGCTAGCGGGGGGTCCTACGAGCAGTACTTC CASSASGGSYEQYF
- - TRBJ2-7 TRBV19 TGTGCCAGTAGTATGGGGGACCCTACGAGGCAGTACTTC CASSMGDPTRQYF
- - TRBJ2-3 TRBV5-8 TGTGCCAGCTCCCCCGTGGGACGTTACACAGATACGCAGTATTTT CASSPVGRYTDTQYF
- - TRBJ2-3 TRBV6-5 TGTGCCAGCAGTTACTCGATAGGGACCCGGGTTTTTTCGCAGTATTTT CASSYSIGTRVFSQYF
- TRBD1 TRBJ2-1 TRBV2 TGTGCCAGCAGTCGCGACAGGGTCAATGAGCAGTTCTTC CASSRDRVNEQFF
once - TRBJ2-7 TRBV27 TGTGCCAGCAGTTTCTTTGCCAAGTCCGAGCAGTACTTC CASSFFAKSEQYF
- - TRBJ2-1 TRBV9 TGTGCCAGCAGCGTTGAGGGCAATGAGCAGTTCTTC CASSVEGNEQFF
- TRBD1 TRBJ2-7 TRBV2 TGTGCCAGCACAACCACAGGGGGCATTTACGAGCAGTACTTC CASTTTGGIYEQYF
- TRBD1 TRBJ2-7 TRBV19 TGTGCCAGCGGACAGGGGGCTTACGAGCAGTACTTC CASGQGAYEQYF
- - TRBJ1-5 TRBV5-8 TGTGCCAGCAGCTTACAGCGAGCCCCGAATCAGCCCCAGCATTTT CASSLQRAPNQPQHF
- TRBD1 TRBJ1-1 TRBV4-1 TGCGCCAGCAGCCTGGACAGGGGGGTTTCTGAAGCTTTCTTT CASSLDRGVSEAFF
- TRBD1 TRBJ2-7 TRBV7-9 TGTGCCAGCAGCTTAGTCCCGGGACAGGGGTACGAGCAGTACTTC CASSLVPGQGYEQYF
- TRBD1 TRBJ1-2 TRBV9 TGTGCCAGCAGCGATACAGGGGGCCCTATTGGCTACACCTTC CASSDTGGPIGYTF
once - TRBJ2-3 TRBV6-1 TGTGCCACGCCAGGGCAGGCAGATACGCAGTATTTT CATPGQADTQYF
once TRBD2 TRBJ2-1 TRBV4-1 TGCGCCAGCAGCCCCGGGACTAGCACTGTTCGACCTGACAATGAGCAGTTCTTC CASSPGTSTVRPDNEQFF
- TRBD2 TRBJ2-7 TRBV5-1 TGCGCCAGCAGGATAGCGGGAGGAGGCGAGCAGTACTTC CASRIAGGGEQYF
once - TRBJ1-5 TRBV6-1 TGTGCCAGCAGTGTGCGGGGACGGTTTCGGGAGCATTTT CASSVRGRFREHF